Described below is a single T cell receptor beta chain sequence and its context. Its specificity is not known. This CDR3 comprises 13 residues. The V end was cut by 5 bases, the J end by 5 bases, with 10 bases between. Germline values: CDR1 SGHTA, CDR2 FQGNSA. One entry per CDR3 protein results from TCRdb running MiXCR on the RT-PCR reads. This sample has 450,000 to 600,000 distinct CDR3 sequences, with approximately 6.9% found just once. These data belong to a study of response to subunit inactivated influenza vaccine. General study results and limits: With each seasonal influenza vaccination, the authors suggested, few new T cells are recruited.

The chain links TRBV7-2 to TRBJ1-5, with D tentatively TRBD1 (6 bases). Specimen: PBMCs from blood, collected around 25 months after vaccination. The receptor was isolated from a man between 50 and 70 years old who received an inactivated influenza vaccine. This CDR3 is CASSRTADQPQHF. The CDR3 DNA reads TGTGCCAGCAGCAGGACAGCAGATCAGCCCCAGCATTTT. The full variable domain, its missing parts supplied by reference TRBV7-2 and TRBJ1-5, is GAGVSQSPSNKVTEKGKDVELRCDPISGHTALYWYRQSLGQGLEFLIYFQGNSAPDKSGLPSDRFSAERTGGSVSTLTIQRTQQEDSAVYLCASSRTADQPQHFGDGTRLSIL.